A selection of T cell receptor beta chains follows, all from one sample in a study of blood T cell repertoires in COVID-19. The data were produced by immunoSEQ multiplex PCR, yet TCRdb's version contains in-frame clones alone and is incomplete. Here the sample spans 70,000 to 90,000 clones, around 89% being singletons. Input material: PBMCs or T cells enriched from blood (not recorded which). Receptors were obtained from a woman between 45 and 60 years old with acute COVID-19. Each CDR3 is given with its conserved first and last residue. The D gene is left open where the match is weak. Size is omitted from some rows. Given values are once, few, many or a class for expanded clones.

size	length	D	V	J	CDR3	DNA
once	12	.	TRBV29-1	TRBJ2-7	CSVEISDYEQYF	TGCAGCGTTGAAATTTCAGACTACGAGCAGTACTTC
.	12	.	TRBV29-1	TRBJ2-7	CSVEDNTYEQYF	TGCAGCGTTGAAGACAACACCTACGAGCAGTACTTC
.	12	.	TRBV29-1	TRBJ1-3	CSGGESGNTIYF	TGCAGCGGCGGGGAGAGTGGAAACACCATATATTTT
few	17	TRBD2	TRBV5-1	TRBJ2-1	CASSPRERPSGIGEQFF	TGCGCCAGCAGCCCCCGGGAACGGCCTAGCGGGATAGGTGAGCAGTTCTTC
.	15	TRBD1	TRBV18	TRBJ2-7	CASSPEQGATYEQYF	TGTGCCAGCTCACCCGAACAGGGGGCCACCTACGAGCAGTACTTC
.	13	TRBD1	TRBV24-1	TRBJ1-2	CATSARGLYGYTF	TGTGCCACCAGTGCCAGGGGGCTTTATGGCTACACCTTC
.	16	TRBD1	TRBV7-2	TRBJ1-2	CASSLVGTGGNYGYTF	TGTGCCAGCAGCTTAGTGGGGACAGGGGGGAACTATGGCTACACCTTC
.	14	.	TRBV18	TRBJ1-1	CASSPGSVDTEAFF	TGTGCCAGCTCACCCGGTTCGGTAGACACTGAAGCTTTCTTT
.	16	TRBD1	TRBV3-1/TRBV3-2	TRBJ2-7	CASSQDPTGAAYEQYF	TGTGCCAGCAGCCAAGATCCCACAGGGGCGGCCTACGAGCAGTACTTC
.	22	TRBD1	TRBV4-3	TRBJ1-6	CASSRYLQGTVRPSSYNSPLHF	TGCGCCAGCAGTCGGTACTTACAGGGGACGGTCCGACCCAGCTCCTATAATTCACCCCTCCACTTT
.	13	TRBD1	TRBV10-3	TRBJ2-5	CAIRGTEQETQYF	TGTGCCATCAGGGGGACAGAACAAGAGACCCAGTACTTC
.	15	TRBD2	TRBV20-1	TRBJ2-1	CSASEPSGYYNEQFF	TGCAGTGCTAGTGAACCTAGCGGATACTACAATGAGCAGTTCTTC
.	13	TRBD1	TRBV19	TRBJ1-1	CASKTQGFTEAFF	TGTGCCAGCAAAACACAGGGGTTCACTGAAGCTTTCTTT
.	13	.	TRBV11-2	TRBJ1-1	CASSTGRNTEAFF	TGTGCCAGCAGTACAGGGAGGAACACTGAAGCTTTCTTT
few	19	TRBD2	TRBV3-1/TRBV3-2	TRBJ2-7	CASSPEGLAGVTPGDEQYF	TGTGCCAGCAGCCCCGAGGGACTAGCGGGAGTTACTCCGGGTGACGAGCAGTACTTC
.	15	TRBD2	TRBV10-2	TRBJ2-7	CASSATGSGSSEQYF	TGCGCCAGCAGTGCCACAGGGAGCGGGAGTAGCGAGCAGTACTTC
.	14	TRBD1	TRBV7-2	TRBJ1-2	CASSLGFQGDGYTF	TGTGCCAGCAGCTTAGGCTTTCAGGGGGATGGCTACACCTTC
.	16	TRBD2	TRBV28	TRBJ2-2	CASSLSGLAGPGELFF	TGTGCCAGCAGTCTATCGGGACTAGCGGGACCCGGGGAGCTGTTTTTT
.	14	.	TRBV27	TRBJ1-1	CASRPADTNTEAFF	TGTGCCAGCAGACCCGCCGACACGAACACTGAAGCTTTCTTT
.	13	.	TRBV19	TRBJ2-5	CASSKAQKETQYF	TGTGCCAGTAGCAAAGCCCAAAAGGAGACCCAGTACTTC
.	14	.	TRBV15	TRBJ2-5	CATSRLAFKETQYF	TGTGCCACTTCACGCCTAGCGTTTAAAGAGACCCAGTACTTC
.	16	.	TRBV11-2	TRBJ2-7	CASRTISSRRYYEQYF	TGTGCCAGTCGGACTATCAGCTCACGGAGGTACTACGAGCAGTACTTC
.	15	TRBD1	TRBV19	TRBJ2-7	CASSPSGTGKYEQYF	TGTGCCAGTAGTCCCTCAGGGACAGGGAAGTACGAGCAGTACTTC
.	12	.	TRBV7-6	TRBJ2-5	CASTSQPGTQYF	TGTGCCAGCACCTCCCAACCAGGGACCCAGTACTTC
.	16	TRBD2	TRBV3-1/TRBV3-2	TRBJ2-5	CASSHGLAEVGETQYF	TGTGCCAGCAGCCACGGGCTAGCGGAGGTCGGGGAGACCCAGTACTTC
.	16	.	TRBV6-5	TRBJ1-1	CASSYSSGDIPLTAFF	TGTGCCAGCAGTTACTCGAGCGGGGACATCCCCCTTACAGCTTTCTTT
.	16	.	TRBV6-1	TRBJ2-6	CASSGDSAPGANVLTF	TGTGCCAGCAGTGGAGACAGCGCCCCTGGGGCCAACGTCCTGACTTTC
.	17	.	TRBV7-2	TRBJ2-1	CASSSAVLAVSYNEQFF	TGTGCCAGCAGCTCGGCGGTCTTAGCGGTGTCCTACAATGAGCAGTTCTTC
.	14	TRBD2	TRBV5-5	TRBJ2-3	CASSLDSREGDDYF	TGTGCCAGCAGCTTGGACAGTCGGGAGGGAGATGATTATTTT
.	15	.	TRBV18	TRBJ1-1	CASSPLGRENTEAFF	TGTGCCAGCTCACCACTTGGGAGGGAGAACACTGAAGCTTTCTTT
.	14	.	TRBV7-2	TRBJ2-7	CASSLGARTYEQYF	TGTGCCAGCAGCTTAGGGGCCAGGACCTACGAGCAGTACTTC
.	13	.	TRBV6-5	TRBJ1-1	CASSLQGSTEAFF	TGTGCCAGCAGTCTCCAGGGATCCACTGAAGCTTTCTTT
.	17	TRBD1	TRBV18	TRBJ1-1	CASSRLGQWNMNTEAFF	TGTGCCAGCTCACGGCTGGGACAGTGGAATATGAACACTGAAGCTTTCTTT
few	14	.	TRBV7-9	TRBJ2-3	CASSPPASTDTQYF	TGTGCCAGCAGCCCGCCCGCGTCCACAGATACGCAGTATTTT
.	14	.	TRBV27	TRBJ1-4	CASSLIGGSEKLFF	TGTGCCAGCAGTTTAATAGGAGGGAGTGAAAAACTGTTTTTT
.	15	.	TRBV28	TRBJ2-7	CASSSGTDGGLGQYF	TGTGCCAGCAGTTCGGGGACAGATGGGGGGTTGGGGCAGTACTTC
.	14	TRBD2	TRBV10-3	TRBJ2-1	CAISTSGRLLEQFF	TGTGCCATCAGTACTAGCGGGAGGTTGCTTGAGCAGTTCTTC
.	13	.	TRBV7-9	TRBJ2-2	CASSLLGAGELFF	TGTGCCAGCAGCTTACTTGGAGCCGGGGAGCTGTTTTTT
.	15	TRBD1	TRBV30	TRBJ1-4	CAWSRQGATNEKLFF	TGTGCCTGGAGTAGACAGGGGGCAACTAATGAAAAACTGTTTTTT
.	13	TRBD1	TRBV30	TRBJ2-7	CAWSVRTGPEQYF	TGTGCCTGGAGTGTCCGGACAGGGCCCGAGCAGTACTTC
.	16	TRBD2	TRBV5-4	TRBJ2-3	CASSPPGTSGTDTQYF	TGTGCCAGCAGCCCCCCCGGGACTAGCGGAACAGATACGCAGTATTTT
.	15	.	TRBV25-1	TRBJ2-1	CASSEFRGSGNEQFF	TGTGCCAGCAGTGAATTTCGGGGGAGCGGGAATGAGCAGTTCTTC
.	13	.	TRBV5-4	TRBJ1-5	CASSLDRDQPQHF	TGTGCCAGCAGCTTGGACAGAGATCAGCCCCAGCATTTT
.	15	.	TRBV6-5	TRBJ2-6	CASSQPVSGANVLTF	TGTGCCAGCAGCCAACCGGTCTCTGGGGCCAACGTCCTGACTTTC
.	14	.	TRBV11-3	TRBJ2-3	CASSSRARGDTQYF	TGTGCCAGCAGCTCGAGGGCCAGGGGAGATACGCAGTATTTT
.	12	.	TRBV28	TRBJ2-7	CASSSGVHEQYF	TGTGCCAGCAGTTCAGGGGTCCACGAGCAGTACTTC
once	15	.	TRBV3-1/TRBV3-2	TRBJ1-4	CASSQRGGPNEKLFF	TGTGCCAGCAGCCAACGCGGGGGGCCTAATGAAAAACTGTTTTTT
.	11	.	TRBV11-3	TRBJ2-3	CASRGGVTQYF	TGTGCCAGCAGAGGGGGTGTTACGCAGTATTTT
once	13	.	TRBV3-1/TRBV3-2	TRBJ1-2	CASSQPRFYGYTF	TGTGCCAGCAGCCAACCCCGGTTCTATGGCTACACCTTC
.	16	.	TRBV3-1/TRBV3-2	TRBJ2-2	CASSQARDGNTGELFF	TGTGCCAGCAGCCAAGCCCGGGATGGGAACACCGGGGAGCTGTTTTTT